This T cell receptor beta chain was retrieved from a study of cytotoxic CD8 clonotypes in ibrutinib-treated CLL. Study-level background: Patient counts were 11 relapsed/refractory, 15 treatment-naive and roughly 18 IGHV unmutated. Results showed roughly 25 partial and 2 complete responses; following median 68 months, approximately 14 remained remitted, approximately 12 advanced. Overall study findings and caveats: Before falling back toward baseline at progression, clonality had risen at the time of ibrutinib response.

Germline lookup yields CDR1 MDHEN and CDR2 SYDVKM. The CDR3 consists of 14 residues. V was pared by 5 bases and J by 6 bases, with 6 bases of the junction left unmatched. Profiling relied on immunoSEQ multiplex PCR, and the TCRdb table lists in-frame clones only, not all of them. The repertoire holds tens of thousands of clones, with about 54% as singletons. There are many counts of this clone. Its antigen is still unknown. This clonotype originated in a human donor with chronic lymphocytic leukemia. J is TRBJ2-2 and V is TRBV28; 7 bases agree with TRBD1. Source: PBMCs, taken at disease progression, from a patient treated with ibrutinib. The CDR3 here is CASSLRQGAGELFF. CDR3 sequence (DNA): TGTGCCAGCAGTCTCCGACAGGGCGCCGGGGAGCTGTTTTTT.